This T cell receptor beta chain was observed in a study of blood T cells in healthy people across ages. The germline V gene encodes CDR1 DFQATT and CDR2 SNEGSKA (reference sequence). V lost 2 bases and J lost 6, with 9 bases in between. This CDR3 spans 12 amino acids. Worth noting for this clonotype: Its antigen is not known.

The people who gave samples were healthy Caucasians from Russia, aged roughly 6 to 100. Regarding the study as a whole: It was not known whether donors were CMV positive (a possible confounder of expanded clonotype changes). When set beside aged donors, long-lived donors presented more naive CD4+ cells and higher diversity. PBMCs left unsorted prevented a conclusive naive versus antigen-experienced comparison.

The second PCR ran about 6 to 11 cycles with a sample-barcoded 5' primer and J-beta primers. MiXCR was run by TCRdb on the 5' RACE reads, yielding one entry per CDR3 protein. The table records hundreds of thousands of distinct CDR3 sequences, around a fifth of them present only once. The sequencing sample was made of blood. The chain links TRBV20-1 to TRBJ2-3; no definite D call. The TCR comes from a man aged 65 to 79 in good health. CDR3 loop: CSARTRSDTQYF. CDR3 DNA: TGCAGTGCTAGAACCCGGTCGGATACGCAGTATTTT.